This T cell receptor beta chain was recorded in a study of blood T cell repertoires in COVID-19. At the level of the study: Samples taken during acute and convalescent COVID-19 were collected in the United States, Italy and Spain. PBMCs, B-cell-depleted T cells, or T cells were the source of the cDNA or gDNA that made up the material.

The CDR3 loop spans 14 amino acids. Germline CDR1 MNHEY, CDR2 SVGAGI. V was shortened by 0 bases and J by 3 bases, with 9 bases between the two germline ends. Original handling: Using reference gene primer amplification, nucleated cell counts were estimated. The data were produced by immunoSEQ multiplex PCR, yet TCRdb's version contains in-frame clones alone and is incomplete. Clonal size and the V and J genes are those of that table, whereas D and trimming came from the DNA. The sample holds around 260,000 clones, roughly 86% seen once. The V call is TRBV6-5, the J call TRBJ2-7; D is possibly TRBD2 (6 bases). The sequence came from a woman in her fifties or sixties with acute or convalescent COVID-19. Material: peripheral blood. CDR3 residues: CASSYSFGSYEQYF. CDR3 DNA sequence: TGTGCCAGCAGTTACTCTTTCGGGAGCTACGAGCAGTACTTC.